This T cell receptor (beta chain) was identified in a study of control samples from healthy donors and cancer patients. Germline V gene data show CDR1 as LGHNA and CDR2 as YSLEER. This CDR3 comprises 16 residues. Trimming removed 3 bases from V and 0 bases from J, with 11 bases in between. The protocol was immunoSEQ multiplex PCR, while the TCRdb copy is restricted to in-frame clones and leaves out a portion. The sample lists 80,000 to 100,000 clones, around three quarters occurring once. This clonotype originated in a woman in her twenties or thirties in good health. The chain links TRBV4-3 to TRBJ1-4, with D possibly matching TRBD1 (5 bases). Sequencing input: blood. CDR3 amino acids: CASSQETDSTNEKLFF. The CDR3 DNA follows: TGCGCCAGCAGCCAGGAGACAGACTCAACTAATGAAAAACTGTTTTTT.